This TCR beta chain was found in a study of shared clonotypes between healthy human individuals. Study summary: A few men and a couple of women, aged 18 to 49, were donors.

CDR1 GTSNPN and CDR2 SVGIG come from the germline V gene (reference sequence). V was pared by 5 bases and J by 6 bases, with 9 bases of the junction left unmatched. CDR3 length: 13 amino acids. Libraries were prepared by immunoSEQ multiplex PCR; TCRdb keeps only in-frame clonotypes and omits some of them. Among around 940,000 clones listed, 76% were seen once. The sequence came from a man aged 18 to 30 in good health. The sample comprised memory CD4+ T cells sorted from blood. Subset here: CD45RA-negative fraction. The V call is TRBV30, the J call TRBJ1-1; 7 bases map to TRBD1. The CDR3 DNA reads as TGTGCCTGGGGGGGACAGATCGGCGCTGAAGCTTTCTTT. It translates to CAWGGQIGAEAFF.